Shown below are 8 T cell receptor beta chains from a single sample sequenced in a study of T cells in Graves' hyperthyroidism and ophthalmopathy. Researchers took RNA transcripts and amplified the TCR beta CDR3 regions from them. An initial round of RT-PCR targeting the TCR CDR3 relied on the HTBI primer set. TCRdb re-called the multiplex PCR reads with MiXCR, one entry per CDR3 protein. The profile covers around 300,000 distinct CDR3 sequences, with around 15% appearing a single time and approximately 7.9% taken by the ten largest. Sequencing used blood. These TCRs come from a woman in her thirties or forties with Graves' hyperthyroidism.

V gene TRBV4-1 combines with J gene TRBJ2-1; TRBD2 agrees at 15 bases. The CDR3 covers 17 residues. The germline V gene has CDR1 MGHRA and CDR2 YSYEKL. Trimming took 7 bases from V and 8 from J; bases not matched to a gene: 12. The CDR3 DNA is TGCGCCAGCAATAGGGGAGGACTAGCGGGAGGGGCGGATGAGCAGTTCTTC. This translates into CASNRGGLAGGADEQFF.

This clonotype was detected a few times. V is TRBV4-2 and J is TRBJ2-7; D not resolved. Trimming shortened V by 2 bases and J by 0 bases, and 5 bases separated the two germline ends. CDR1 and CDR2 (germline): LGHNA, YNFKEQ. The CDR3 length is 13 residues. CDR3 loop: CASSQPSSYEQYF. For the CDR3, the DNA is TGTGCCAGCAGCCAACCCTCCTCCTACGAGCAGTACTTC.

Details on this clonotype: The conserved phenylalanine or tryptophan normally closing the CDR3 is absent here, so this likely arose from a read error. The CDR3: CASSPPGAFYEQYL. The CDR3 coding sequence is TGTGCCAGCTCACCCCCAGGGGCTTTTTACGAGCAGTACCTC. The chain has TRBV18 and TRBJ2-7; a weak D match, TRBD1 (6 bases). The CDR3 loop spans 14 amino acids. CDR1 KGHSH and CDR2 LQKENI come from the germline V gene. V gave up 3 bases and J gave up 4 bases, with 13 bases separating them.

V usage is TRBV2 and J usage is TRBJ2-3; TRBD1 agrees at 8 bases. The J segment lost 1 base and the V segment lost 6 bases, leaving 9 bases of the junction unmatched. The CDR3 sequence is 16 residues long. Germline values: CDR1 SNHLY, CDR2 FYNNEI. The CDR3 sequence: CASSARTGYRTDTQYF. CDR3 coding DNA: TGTGCCAGCAGCGCGAGGACAGGGTACCGCACAGATACGCAGTATTTT. Drawing the rest from reference TRBV2 and TRBJ2-3, the complete variable domain is EPEVTQTPSHQVTQMGQEVILRCVPISNHLYFYWYRQILGQKVEFLVSFYNNEISEKSEIFDDQFSVERPDGSNFTLKIRSTKLEDSAMYFCASSARTGYRTDTQYFGPGTRLTVL.

This clonotype was observed many times. V is TRBV11-2 and J is TRBJ2-3; TRBD2 aligns across 7 bases. Germline CDR1 is SGHAT and CDR2 is FQNNGV. V lost 5 bases and J lost 2; bases outside the gene matches: 7. This CDR3 contains 15 residues. The CDR3 sequence is CASSLGLSNTDTQYF. The CDR3 nucleotides are TGTGCCAGCAGCCTGGGACTATCTAACACAGATACGCAGTATTTT.

The sample holds many counts of this clonotype. The chain couples TRBV20-1 to TRBJ1-5, with 7 nucleotides matching TRBD1. Germline CDR1 is DFQATT and CDR2 is SNEGSKA (reference sequence). This CDR3 has 15 amino acids. V lost 2 bases, J lost 4 bases, and 8 bases stayed unmatched. The CDR3 region has the DNA TGCAGTGCTAGATTTGGACAGGCTCCAAATCAGCCCCAGCATTTT. Translated: CSARFGQAPNQPQHF.

This clonotype was observed at least ten times. The rearrangement joins TRBV28 to TRBJ1-2, with 7 bases fitting TRBD1. The CDR3 totals 13 residues. V gave up 5 bases and J gave up 7 bases; unmatched junction bases: 7. Per germline, CDR1 MDHEN and CDR2 SYDVKM. The CDR3 region is CASSLTGEGGYTF. The DNA of the CDR3 is TGTGCCAGCAGTCTTACAGGGGAGGGTGGCTACACCTTC.

This clonotype occurred many times. The chain links TRBV12-3 or TRBV12-4 to TRBJ1-1; D perhaps matches TRBD1 (5 bases). This CDR3 has 13 residues. The V end was cut by 4 bases, the J end by 3 bases, with 9 bases between. This chain's CDR3 is CASSWDLDTEAFF. The CDR3 bases are TGTGCCAGCAGTTGGGACTTAGACACTGAAGCTTTCTTT.